The 19 T cell receptor beta chains below come from one sample, sequenced in a study of cytomegalovirus exposure and HLA in healthy donors. The PCR made use of 60 Vbeta and 13 Jbeta primers. This table comes from immunoSEQ multiplex PCR, and its TCRdb copy is limited to in-frame clones, with some not included. The sample has about 150,000 clones; 65% to 80% are singletons. The sequenced sample was PBMCs. The receptor source for this set is a woman in her thirties or forties in good health and CMV-seronegative.

This chain connects TRBV7-2 to TRBJ1-2; no reliable D call. This CDR3 contains 14 residues. V was shortened by 0 bases and J by 7 bases, with 12 bases between the two germline ends. In germline, CDR1 is SGHTA, CDR2 FQGNSA. The CDR3 bases are TGTGCCAGCAGCTTAGCGACATCCGTCGCTGGCTACACCTTC. This encodes CASSLATSVAGYTF.

The rearrangement joins TRBV19 to TRBJ2-7; TRBD2 might be the D (5 bases). V shed 5 bases and J shed 3 bases, with 11 bases lying between them. CDR3 length equals 13 residues. Per the germline V gene, CDR1 is LNHDA and CDR2 is SQIVND (reference sequence). CDR3 residues: CASSPGLLYEQYF. CDR3 sequence (DNA): TGTGCCAGTAGTCCTGGACTGCTCTACGAGCAGTACTTC.

The rearrangement joins TRBV29-1 to TRBJ2-1, with 13 bases matching TRBD2. Losses at the gene ends were 3 bases for V and 12 bases for J; bases not matched to a gene: 5. Germline lookup yields CDR1 SQVTM and CDR2 ANQGSEA. This CDR3 has 13 amino acids. CDR3 nucleotide sequence: TGCAGCGTTGAGGGGACTAGCGGGACGATGCAGTTCTTC. Its translation: CSVEGTSGTMQFF.

In this sample, this clone turned up once. The V call is TRBV5-4, the J call TRBJ2-7; TRBD1 aligns across 7 bases. After removal of 10 bases from V and 2 bases from J, the junction contained 12 bases not matched to a gene. Germline V gene lookup returns CDR1 SGHNT and CDR2 YYREEE (reference sequence). The CDR3 runs to 14 residues. CDR3 DNA sequence: TGTGCCGGCTCCGTCGGGCAGGGGGCCTACGAGCAGTACTTC. It codes for CAGSVGQGAYEQYF.

The gene calls are TRBV2 and TRBJ2-6; D not certain. The V gene's germline CDR1 is SNHLY and CDR2 FYNNEI. The CDR3 is 15 amino acids. The ends were cut back, 4 bases at V and 2 bases at J, with 9 bases in the middle. This CDR3 is CASSATLAGANVLTF. The CDR3 bases are TGTGCCAGCAGTGCGACGCTAGCTGGGGCCAACGTCCTGACTTTC.

The genes are TRBV4-2 and TRBJ1-2; TRBD1 aligns across 7 bases. Germline V lookup: CDR1 LGHNA, CDR2 YNFKEQ. This CDR3 is 17 amino acids long. Germline trimming cut 1 base from V and 4 bases from J; bases unmatched to any gene: 12. CDR3 region: CASSQGSQTGSSYGYTF. The CDR3 DNA reads TGTGCCAGCAGCCAAGGTTCACAGACAGGGAGTAGCTATGGCTACACCTTC.

The chain links TRBV9 to TRBJ2-3; TRBD2 aligns across 10 bases. Germline V gene data show CDR1 as SGDLS and CDR2 as YYNGEE. With 3 bases clipped from V and 2 bases from J, the junction kept 6 bases outside the gene matches. This CDR3 comprises 16 residues. The CDR3 reads CASSAQRGGYTDTQYF. In DNA form, the CDR3 reads TGTGCCAGCAGCGCCCAGCGGGGGGGGTACACAGATACGCAGTATTTT. Filled out from reference TRBV9 and TRBJ2-3, the complete variable domain reads DSGVTQTPKHLITATGQRVTLRCSPRSGDLSVYWYQQSLDQGLQFLIQYYNGEERAKGNILERFSAQQFPDLHSELNLSSLELGDSALYFCASSAQRGGYTDTQYFGPGTRLTVL.

The chain has TRBV6-5 and TRBJ1-1; 7 bases align to TRBD1. The CDR3 sequence is 16 residues long. After removal of 0 bases from V and 0 bases from J, the junction contained 4 bases not matched to a gene. The germline V gene encodes CDR1 MNHEY and CDR2 SVGAGI. The CDR3 DNA follows: TGTGCCAGCAGTTACTCCGGGACAGCGGTGAACACTGAAGCTTTCTTT. Protein product: CASSYSGTAVNTEAFF.

CDR3 nucleotides: TGTGCCATCACCGGGACAGGTCTTTTAAGCTCTGGAAACACCATATATTTT. Translation gives CAITGTGLLSSGNTIYF. This chain links TRBV10-3 with TRBJ1-3; TRBD1 matches at 8 bases. The CDR3 has 17 amino acids. With V trimmed by 7 bases and J by 0 bases, 11 bases remained unmatched. CDR1 and CDR2 from the germline V gene are ENHRY and SYGVKD.

The V call is TRBV2, the J call TRBJ2-7; D is possibly TRBD1 (5 bases). This CDR3 is built from 16 residues. Per germline, CDR1 SNHLY and CDR2 FYNNEI. The V end was cut by 3 bases, the J end by 0 bases, with 15 bases between. CDR3 sequence reads: CASSESGSGSSYEQYF. Written as DNA, the CDR3 is TGTGCCAGCAGTGAGAGTGGGTCAGGGTCCTCCTACGAGCAGTACTTC.

V gene TRBV30 combines with J gene TRBJ1-5; unclear D gene. The germline V gene has CDR1 GTSNPN and CDR2 SVGIG (reference sequence). Trimming shortened V by 0 bases and J by 4 bases, and 10 bases separated the two germline ends. This CDR3 comprises 14 residues. CDR3 sequence reads: CAWSVRRGNQPQHF. CDR3 coding DNA: TGTGCCTGGAGTGTACGACGGGGTAATCAGCCCCAGCATTTT.

The CDR3 DNA reads TGTGCCAGCAGTTACTCGGCAGGTGGGGAGACCCAGTACTTC. Translated: CASSYSAGGETQYF. This chain connects TRBV6-5 to TRBJ2-5; D is ambiguous. Germline V gene data show CDR1 as MNHEY and CDR2 as SVGAGI. Trimming took off 0 bases at V and 5 bases at J, with 10 bases between the two ends. CDR3 length equals 14 residues.

The CDR3: CSVALQGDQPQHF. Written as DNA, the CDR3 is TGCAGCGTTGCACTACAGGGAGATCAGCCCCAGCATTTT. The rearrangement joins TRBV29-1 to TRBJ1-5, with D perhaps matching TRBD1 (6 bases). V lost 4 bases to trimming and J lost 5 bases, with 12 bases between them. The CDR3 runs 13 residues. Germline V gene lookup returns CDR1 SQVTM and CDR2 ANQGSEA.

The J gene is TRBJ2-2, the V gene TRBV11-2; 10 bases map to TRBD2. The junction had 7 bases not matched to a gene; V was cut back by 7 bases and J by 2 bases. CDR1 and CDR2 from the germline V gene are SGHAT and FQNNGV. This CDR3 is 16 amino acids long. The CDR3 nucleotides are TGTGCCAGCAACCCCCTAGCGGGAGTTAACACCGGGGAGCTGTTTTTT. Amino acids: CASNPLAGVNTGELFF.

V is TRBV6-6 and J is TRBJ2-7; tentatively, D is TRBD2 (6 bases). This CDR3 contains 16 residues. Germline CDR1 reads MNHNY; CDR2 reads SVGAGI (reference sequence). The V and J ends lost 4 bases and 1 base respectively, with 17 bases between them. In DNA form, the CDR3 reads TGTGCCAGCAGTTTAAGGCCCTTTAGCGGTTCCTACGAGCAGTACTTC. Translated, it gives CASSLRPFSGSYEQYF.

Written as DNA, the CDR3 is TGTGCCAGCACCCCTTCGACAGGGAGCTCCTACGAGCAGTACTTC. Amino acids: CASTPSTGSSYEQYF. The chain carries TRBV27 and TRBJ2-7, with 7 bases aligning to TRBD1. CDR1 is MNHEY, CDR2 SMNVEV, per germline (reference sequence). The ends lost 7 bases at V and 0 bases at J; junction bases unmatched: 9. The CDR3 extends over 15 amino acids.

This clone was detected only once. The chain joins TRBV4-1 to TRBJ2-7, with TRBD2 identical over 9 bases. CDR3 length: 17 residues. The ends lost 0 bases at V and 0 bases at J; junction bases unmatched: 6. CDR1 and CDR2 from the germline V gene are MGHRA and YSYEKL. The CDR3 loop is CASSQDRPSGVSYEQYF. The CDR3 DNA follows: TGCGCCAGCAGCCAAGATCGACCTAGCGGGGTCTCCTACGAGCAGTACTTC.

This chain uses TRBV2 with TRBJ1-6, with D unclear. Germline V CDR1 and CDR2: SNHLY, FYNNEI. The CDR3 consists of 15 residues. The V end lost 1 base, the J end lost 1 base, and 5 bases lay between the germline ends. CDR3: CASSEGGSYNSPLHF. DNA for the CDR3: TGTGCCAGCAGTGAAGGCGGGTCCTATAATTCACCCCTCCACTTT.

The chain combines TRBV2 with TRBJ2-1; 9 bases map to TRBD2. The germline V gene encodes CDR1 SNHLY and CDR2 FYNNEI. V shed 0 bases, J shed 13 bases, and the junction held 7 bases outside the gene matches. The CDR3 has 14 amino acids. Written as DNA, the CDR3 is TGTGCCAGCAGTGAAGCTAGCGGGGGCCAGTTACAGTTCTTC. As protein: CASSEASGGQLQFF. The complete variable domain, with remaining parts taken from reference TRBV2 and TRBJ2-1, reads EPEVTQTPSHQVTQMGQEVILRCVPISNHLYFYWYRQILGQKVEFLVSFYNNEISEKSEIFDDQFSVERPDGSNFTLKIRSTKLEDSAMYFCASSEASGGQLQFFGPGTRLTVL.